These 14 T cell receptor beta chains came from one sample sequenced in a study of T cell repertoires in cytomegalovirus infection (dated by TCRdb to about 2019). Sequencing relied on an Illumina HiSeq 1500. The public sequencing data were trimmed at Q25 with fastp and processed into clonotypes with MiXCR by TCRdb, which kept only in-frame beta chains. Records with the same CDR3 protein are collapsed into one entry carrying the most frequent genes and DNA. The sample records approximately 700,000 distinct CDR3 sequences, 35% to 45% of which are singletons. Clones ranked in the top ten supply around 2.6% of the sample. The sample was PBMCs. These receptors all stem from a human donor in good health (CMV status not recorded). Some clones in this sample may be carry-over from other donors' samples.

This clonotype has just a few counts. For the CDR3, the DNA is TGTGCCAGCAGCCTCGGGACTCTCTACAATGAGCAGTTCTTC. Amino acids: CASSLGTLYNEQFF. The J gene is TRBJ2-1, the V gene TRBV12-3 or TRBV12-4; D possibly corresponds to TRBD2 (6 bases). This CDR3 has 14 residues. V lost 6 bases, J lost 3 bases, and 12 bases lay in between.

The chain has TRBV7-8 and TRBJ1-5; perhaps TRBD1 as D (6 bases). Germline V gives CDR1 SGHVS, CDR2 FQNEAQ. This CDR3 is built from 15 residues. Trimming left V 0 bases short and J 6 bases short, with 12 bases between. CDR3: CASSLARQGTQPQHF. The DNA for the CDR3 is TGTGCCAGCAGCTTAGCGAGGCAGGGGACTCAGCCCCAGCATTTT. The variable domain in full, completed from reference TRBV7-8 and TRBJ1-5, reads GAGVSQSPRYKVAKRGQDVALRCDPISGHVSLFWYQQALGQGPEFLTYFQNEAQLDKSGLPSDRFFAERPEGSVSTLKIQRTQQEDSAVYLCASSLARQGTQPQHFGDGTRLSIL.

The V call is TRBV7-2, the J call TRBJ2-3; D is possibly TRBD1 (5 bases). V shed 1 base and J shed 2 bases, with 10 bases lying between them. The CDR3 is 15 residues long. The germline CDR1 and CDR2 sequences are SGHTA and FQGNSA. Written as DNA, the CDR3 is TGTGCCAGCAGCTTAGGTTCAGGGATCACAGATACGCAGTATTTT. Its translation is CASSLGSGITDTQYF.

The chain uses TRBV5-1 and TRBJ1-6; weak D call: TRBD1 (6 bases). The germline V gene has CDR1 SGHRS and CDR2 YFSETQ. This CDR3 is 14 amino acids long. V was pared by 0 bases and J by 10 bases, with 11 bases between. This CDR3 is CASSLETGLSPLHF. The CDR3 DNA is TGCGCCAGCAGCTTGGAGACAGGCTTGTCACCCCTCCACTTT.

The chain employs TRBV29-1 and TRBJ2-7; 8 bases match TRBD2. The CDR3 covers 13 residues. J lost 7 bases, V lost 4 bases, and 9 bases had no gene match. Germline CDR1 SQVTM, CDR2 ANQGSEA. The CDR3 DNA sequence: TGCAGCGTTGGCACCGGGGGGGGCTTGGAGCAGTACTTC. Translation: CSVGTGGGLEQYF.

The chain links TRBV28 to TRBJ1-5, with D possibly TRBD1 on 6 matching bases. CDR1 and CDR2 (germline): MDHEN, SYDVKM. V was shortened by 2 bases and J by 4 bases, with 12 bases between the two germline ends. The CDR3 is made up of 15 amino acids. CDR3 protein: CASSLTGRGNQPQHF. The CDR3 DNA reads as TGTGCCAGCAGTTTAACAGGGCGAGGGAATCAGCCCCAGCATTTT.

This clonotype came up once. One end of the junction fails to match germline, which may point to a read error. The chain carries TRBV7-2 and TRBJ1-4, with D perhaps TRBD1 (5 bases). CDR1 SGHTA and CDR2 FQGNSA come from the germline V gene. The CDR3 has 17 amino acids. This CDR3 reads CASSLSFEGATTEKLFF. The CDR3 DNA is TGTGCCAGCAGCCTTTCTTTCGAAGGGGCAACTACTGAAAAACTGTTTTTT.

The chain joins TRBV30 to TRBJ2-5; D is possibly TRBD1 (5 bases). The length of the CDR3 is 14 residues. Germline CDR1 reads GTSNPN; CDR2 reads SVGIG (reference sequence). Trimming pared 1 base from V and 5 bases from J, leaving 14 bases between. In DNA form, the CDR3 reads TGTGCCTGGAGTGGTCTGGGCAGGGATGAGACCCAGTACTTC. This sequence encodes CAWSGLGRDETQYF.

The chain employs TRBV12-3 or TRBV12-4 and TRBJ2-7, with D maybe TRBD1 (6 bases). Trimming took 7 bases from V and 7 from J, leaving 17 bases between them. The CDR3 is made up of 13 amino acids. The CDR3 DNA reads as TGTGCCAGCACCCCCCAGACAGGCGGGGAGCAGTACTTC. Its protein is CASTPQTGGEQYF.

The J gene is TRBJ2-7, the V gene TRBV7-2, with D perhaps matching TRBD1 (5 bases). CDR3 length: 13 residues. CDR1 SGHTA and CDR2 FQGNSA come from the germline V gene. V gave up 3 bases and J gave up 2 bases, with 8 bases separating them. The CDR3 reads CASSFPTAYEQYF. Written as DNA, the CDR3 is TGTGCCAGCAGCTTTCCGACAGCCTACGAGCAGTACTTC.

This clonotype occurred a few times. The chain joins TRBV20-1 to TRBJ2-1; possible D gene TRBD1, 6 bases. V was clipped by 6 bases and J by 1 base, with 13 bases between them. CDR1 and CDR2 from the germline V gene are DFQATT and SNEGSKA (reference sequence). The CDR3 totals 14 residues. The CDR3 region is CSADETGSYNEQFF. The CDR3 DNA sequence: TGCAGTGCCGACGAGACAGGTTCCTACAATGAGCAGTTCTTC.

This rearrangement joins TRBV14 to TRBJ2-1; possibly TRBD2 for D (5 bases). Trimming left V 3 bases short and J 3 bases short, with 18 bases between. Per the germline V gene, CDR1 is SGHDN and CDR2 is FVKESK. The CDR3 has 17 amino acids. The CDR3 region has the DNA TGTGCCAGCAGCCACAGGAGTTCGGGAAACTTCTACAATGAGCAGTTCTTC. It codes for CASSHRSSGNFYNEQFF.

This sequence joins TRBV20-1 and TRBJ1-2; D uncertain. The germline CDR1 and CDR2 sequences are DFQATT and SNEGSKA (reference sequence). Trimming took 6 bases from V and 6 from J, leaving 20 bases between them. This CDR3 region has 14 residues. The CDR3 loop is CSAPGPSLAHGYTF. The CDR3 nucleotides are TGCAGTGCCCCAGGACCCTCACTTGCCCATGGCTACACCTTC.

In its sample, this clonotype was seen a few times. The gene calls are TRBV15 and TRBJ2-7, with a tentative D call TRBD1 (6 bases). The germline CDR1 and CDR2 sequences are LNHNV and YYDKDF (reference sequence). V gave up 3 bases and J gave up 2 bases, with 23 bases separating them. The length of the CDR3 is 18 residues. CDR3 sequence (DNA): TGTGCCACCAGCAGGTACCAACTAGGGGGACCAAGCCCCTACGAGCAGTACTTC. It codes for CATSRYQLGGPSPYEQYF.